This is a list of T cell receptor beta chains from one sample in a study of regulatory T cells in long-lasting Graves disease. MiXCR, run by TCRdb on the multiplex PCR reads, gives a single entry per CDR3 protein. The sample yields roughly 500,000 distinct CDR3 sequences, 13% seen once. These data also formed part of another study, on T cells in Graves' hyperthyroidism and ophthalmopathy.

The input for sequencing was peripheral blood mononuclear cells (PBMCs), taken at new diagnosis, from a patient treated with antithyroid drugs. The receptors stem from a man aged 25 to 40 with Graves disease. CDR3s include the opening cysteine and the closing phenylalanine or tryptophan. The D gene is left open where the match is weak. A row's size may be missing; if present it is once, few, many or a size class.

j_call v_call d_call clone_size cdr3_aa cdr3_nt
TRBJ1-5 TRBV6-5 - many CASSYSMNQPQHF TGTGCCAGCAGTTACTCGATGAATCAGCCCCAGCATTTT
TRBJ2-2 TRBV9 - - CASSVDAGELFF TGTGCCAGCAGCGTAGACGCCGGGGAGCTGTTTTTT
TRBJ2-1 TRBV6-2/TRBV6-3 TRBD2 many CASSLVGSGTNEQFF TGTGCCAGCTCGCTCGTAGGTAGCGGGACCAATGAGCAGTTCTTC
TRBJ2-5 TRBV11-2 - many CASSLMETQYF TGTGCCAGCAGTTTAATGGAGACCCAGTACTTC
TRBJ1-2 TRBV7-8 - - CASSLVGLGRDLNYGYTF TGTGCCAGCAGCTTAGTCGGTCTTGGCAGGGATCTTAACTATGGCTACACCTTC
TRBJ2-5 TRBV6-1 TRBD1 many CASSESGGWGETQYF TGTGCCAGCAGTGAATCAGGGGGCTGGGGGGAGACCCAGTACTTC
TRBJ2-7 TRBV6-2/TRBV6-3 TRBD2 - CASSTVAGDVDEQYF TGTGCCAGCAGTACCGTAGCGGGAGACGTCGACGAGCAGTACTTC
TRBJ2-2 TRBV19 - many CASSVGRITGELFF TGTGCCAGTAGTGTGGGTCGGATTACCGGGGAGCTGTTTTTT
TRBJ1-1 TRBV30 - many CAWSVRGTLNTEAFF TGTGCCTGGAGTGTACGGGGGACATTGAACACTGAAGCTTTCTTT
TRBJ2-2 TRBV24-1 - many CATRGSTGELFF TGTGCCACCCGGGGGAGCACCGGGGAGCTGTTTTTT
TRBJ1-1 TRBV14 - few CASSQVTAPTEAFF TGTGCCAGCAGCCAAGTGACAGCTCCAACTGAAGCTTTCTTT
TRBJ1-1 TRBV7-2 - many CASTLGRLNTEAFF TGTGCCAGCACCCTGGGGCGGCTGAACACTGAAGCTTTCTTT